This TCR beta chain came from a study of T-cell memory formation after mild COVID-19. TCRdb processed the 5' RACE reads anew with MiXCR; each CDR3 protein has one entry. The table lists fewer than 350,000 distinct CDR3 sequences, less than 9.5% of them singletons. About this clonotype: Compared with germline, one end of the junction differs, possibly owing to a read error.

Germline V gene lookup returns CDR1 SGHAT and CDR2 FQNNGV. The CDR3 has 11 residues. The V gene is TRBV11-2, the J gene TRBJ1-1; D uncertain. Sequencing was done on a sample of PBMCs or a T cell subset sorted from them (not recorded which). This TCR came from a man between 18 and 35 years old who had mild COVID-19 (a few samples of this study predate the infection). Cell type and time point are not known. CDR3 DNA sequence: TGTGCCAGCAGCTTAGTGGGAAGCCAAGGCTTT. This gives the protein CASSLVGSQGF.